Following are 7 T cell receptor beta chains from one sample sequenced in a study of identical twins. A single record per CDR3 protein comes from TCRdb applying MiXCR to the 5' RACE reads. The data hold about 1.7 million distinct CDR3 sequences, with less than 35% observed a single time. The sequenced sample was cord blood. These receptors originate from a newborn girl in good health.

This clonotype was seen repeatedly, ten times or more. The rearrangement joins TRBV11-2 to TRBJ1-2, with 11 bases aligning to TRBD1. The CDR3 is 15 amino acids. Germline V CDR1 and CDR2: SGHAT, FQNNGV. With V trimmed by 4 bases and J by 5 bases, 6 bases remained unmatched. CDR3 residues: CASSYPGQGVYGYTF. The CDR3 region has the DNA TGTGCCAGCAGCTATCCGGGACAGGGGGTATATGGCTACACCTTC.

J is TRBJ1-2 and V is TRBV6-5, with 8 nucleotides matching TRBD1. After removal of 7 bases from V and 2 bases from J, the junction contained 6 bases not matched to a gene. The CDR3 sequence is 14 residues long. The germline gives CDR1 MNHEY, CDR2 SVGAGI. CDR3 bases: TGTGCCAGCATAGGGGACAGGCCCAACTATGGCTACACCTTC. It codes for CASIGDRPNYGYTF.

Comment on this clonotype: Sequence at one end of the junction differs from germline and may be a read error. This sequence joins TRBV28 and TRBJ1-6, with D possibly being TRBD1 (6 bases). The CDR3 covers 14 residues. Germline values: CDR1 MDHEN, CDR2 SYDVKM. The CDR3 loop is CASSDRDTNSPPHF. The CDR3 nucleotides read TGTGCCAGCAGCGACCGGGACACTAATTCACCCCCCCACTTT.

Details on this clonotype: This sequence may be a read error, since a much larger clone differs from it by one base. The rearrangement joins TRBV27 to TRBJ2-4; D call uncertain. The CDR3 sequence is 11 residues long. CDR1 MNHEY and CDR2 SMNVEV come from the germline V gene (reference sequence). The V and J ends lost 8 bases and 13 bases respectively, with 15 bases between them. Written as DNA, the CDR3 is TGTGCCAGCGGGGTATACAATGAGCAGTACTTC. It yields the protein CASGVYNEQYF.

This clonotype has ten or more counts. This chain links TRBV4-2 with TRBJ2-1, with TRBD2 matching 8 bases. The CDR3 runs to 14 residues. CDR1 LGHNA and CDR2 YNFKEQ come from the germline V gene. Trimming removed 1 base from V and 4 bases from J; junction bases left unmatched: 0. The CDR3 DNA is TGTGCCAGCAGCCAAGGCGGGGGGTACAATGAGCAGTTCTTC. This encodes CASSQGGGYNEQFF.

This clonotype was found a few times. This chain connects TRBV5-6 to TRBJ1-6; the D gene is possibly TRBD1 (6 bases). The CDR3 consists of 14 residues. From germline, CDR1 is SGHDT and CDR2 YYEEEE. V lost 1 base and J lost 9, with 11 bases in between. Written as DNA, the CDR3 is TGTGCCAGCAGCTTGAAGGGGGTACGTTCACCCCTCCACTTT. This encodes CASSLKGVRSPLHF. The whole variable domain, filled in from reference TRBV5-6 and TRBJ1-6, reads DAGVTQSPTHLIKTRGQQVTLRCSPKSGHDTVSWYQQALGQGPQFIFQYYEEEERQRGNFPDRFSGHQFPNYSSELNVNALLLGDSALYLCASSLKGVRSPLHFGNGTRLTVT.

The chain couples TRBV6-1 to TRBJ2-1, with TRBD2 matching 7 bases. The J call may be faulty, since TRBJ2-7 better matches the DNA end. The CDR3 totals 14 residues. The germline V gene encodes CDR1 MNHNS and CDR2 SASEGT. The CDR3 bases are TGTGCCAGCAGAATGTGGACTAGTGGGAGCGAGCAGTACTTC. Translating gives CASRMWTSGSEQYF.